This T cell receptor beta chain was profiled in a study of cytomegalovirus exposure and HLA in healthy donors. The study, taken as a whole, reports: In a later analysis, most CMV-associated TCR beta chains appeared HLA-restricted.

This CDR3 region has 12 residues. V gave up 4 bases and J gave up 12 bases; unmatched junction bases: 8. CDR1 SGDLS and CDR2 YYNGEE come from the germline V gene. This PCR relied on a set of 60 Vbeta primers and 13 Jbeta primers. Here immunoSEQ multiplex PCR was the method, and the copy in TCRdb shows in-frame clones only, minus some. The sample carries over 75,000 clones, around 74% recorded once. As for this clone: What it binds is unknown.

V gene TRBV9 combines with J gene TRBJ1-1; 8 bases map to TRBD1. Sequencing input: PBMCs. The sequence derives from a man aged 40-49 years in good health and CMV-seropositive. This CDR3 is CASSSPDRGPFF. The CDR3 DNA reads as TGTGCCAGCAGCTCACCCGACAGGGGCCCTTTCTTT.